This T cell receptor beta chain was recorded in a study of OX40 agonist ivuxolimab in advanced cancers. Study details: A diagnosis of hepatocellular carcinoma, melanoma, renal cell or head and neck cancer was present in dose-escalation patients. People who had prior anti-PD-1, anti-PD-L1 or anti-CTLA-4 therapy could take part, and approximately 43% had some.

V was clipped by 3 bases and J by 10 bases; unmatched bases: 6. The CDR3 covers 14 residues. CDR1 is SEHNR, CDR2 FQNEAQ, per germline (reference sequence). The study, taken as a whole, reports: Expansion of clones was among the lowest in partial responders at 0.1-3.0 mg/kg. In general, CD8+ T cells held more expanded clones than CD4+ did, on average.

A word on this clone: The antigen is not known.

The method was immunoSEQ multiplex PCR; TCRdb's version includes in-frame clones alone and lacks a portion of them. Here the sample spans 77,000 or so clones, roughly 80% being singletons. This specimen consisted of CD4+ or CD8+ T cells sorted from blood, obtained in a trial of the OX40 agonist ivuxolimab. This rearrangement joins TRBV7-9 to TRBJ1-4, with TRBD1 matching over 9 bases. This sequence originates from an adult with an advanced solid tumor such as melanoma, head and neck, liver or kidney cancer. The CDR3 spells CASSFAGQGGKLFF. CDR3 DNA sequence: TGTGCCAGCAGCTTTGCGGGACAGGGAGGAAAACTGTTTTTT.